This T cell receptor (beta chain) was retrieved from a study of vaccination effects on CD4 cells after COVID-19. Sequenced by immunoSEQ multiplex PCR; TCRdb stores in-frame clones only, minus some. The data hold 25,000 or so clones, with 55% to 80% observed a single time. Comments on this clone: Antigen specificity is unknown.

This CDR3 is 13 amino acids long. The V end lost 3 bases, the J end lost 6 bases, and 8 bases lay between the germline ends. Germline V gene lookup returns CDR1 MNHEY and CDR2 SVGAGI. Before sequencing took place, the ViraFEST assay used viral peptide pools to expand antigen-specific CD4+ T cells. With nine to eleven days of culture completed, CD4+ T cells were isolated. None of these healthy vaccinees had been infected with SARS-CoV-2 before vaccination. Some 2 million PBMC were placed in each well, which was supplemented with 10 IU/ml IL-2 and about 10 ug/ml peptides. Whole-study findings and limits: Late post-vaccination samples showed marked contraction of infection- and vaccine-induced clones.

The chain carries TRBV6-5 and TRBJ2-2; D not certain. The receptor was derived from a human donor who received a COVID-19 vaccine. The source material was CD4+ T cells from PBMCs cultured with SARS-CoV-2 spike peptides, sampled before COVID-19 vaccination. The chain's CDR3 is CASSYPFSGELFF. The CDR3, as DNA: TGTGCCAGCAGTTATCCTTTCTCCGGGGAGCTGTTTTTT.